One sample yielded the 20 T cell receptor beta chains listed below, sequenced in a study of OX40 agonist ivuxolimab in advanced cancers. The assay was immunoSEQ multiplex PCR, and TCRdb's table has in-frame clones only and misses some. The sample holds about 59,000 clones, less than 90% seen once. This material consisted of CD4+ or CD8+ T cells sorted from blood, taken in a trial of the OX40 agonist ivuxolimab. Receptors originate from an adult with an advanced solid tumor such as melanoma, head and neck, liver or kidney cancer.

The chain is built from TRBV7-2 and TRBJ1-3; possibly TRBD1 for D (5 bases). CDR1 is SGHTA, CDR2 FQGNSA, per germline. V was pared by 5 bases and J by 3 bases, with 17 bases between. The length of the CDR3 is 16 residues. The CDR3 protein is CASSAGPLGGGNTIYF. Here the CDR3 DNA reads TGTGCCAGCAGCGCGGGACCTCTCGGCGGTGGAAACACCATATATTTT. The full variable domain, with the rest looked up from reference TRBV7-2 and TRBJ1-3, is GAGVSQSPSNKVTEKGKDVELRCDPISGHTALYWYRQSLGQGLEFLIYFQGNSAPDKSGLPSDRFSAERTGGSVSTLTIQRTQQEDSAVYLCASSAGPLGGGNTIYFGEGSWLTVV.

This clone has only one observation. The V and J genes are TRBV7-9 and TRBJ2-3; 7 nucleotides align to TRBD2. J gave up 5 bases and V 2 bases, and 7 bases lay outside the gene matches. CDR1 SEHNR and CDR2 FQNEAQ come from the germline V gene (reference sequence). CDR3 length equals 15 residues. The chain's CDR3 is CASSLSTSAGDTQYF. The CDR3 DNA sequence: TGTGCCAGCAGCTTATCAACTAGCGCTGGAGATACGCAGTATTTT.

The chain uses TRBV7-9 and TRBJ2-1; 11 bases align to TRBD2. V was clipped by 2 bases and J by 4 bases; unmatched bases: 7. This CDR3 is built from 17 residues. Germline assignment: CDR1 SEHNR and CDR2 FQNEAQ (reference sequence). This CDR3 is CASSLLTSGSRYNEQFF. The CDR3, as DNA: TGTGCCAGCAGCTTACTTACTAGCGGGAGCCGATACAATGAGCAGTTCTTC.

This clone was seen more than once but under ten times. The chain recombines TRBV10-3 with TRBJ2-1; 10 positions match TRBD2. The CDR3 has 15 amino acids. The junction had 4 bases not matched to a gene; V was cut back by 4 bases and J by 4 bases. CDR1 and CDR2 from the germline V gene are ENHRY and SYGVKD. CDR3 in amino acids: CAISGTSGAYNEQFF. The DNA for the CDR3 is TGTGCCATCAGTGGGACTAGCGGCGCTTACAATGAGCAGTTCTTC.

This chain connects TRBV7-2 to TRBJ2-5; D is unresolved. Germline V CDR1 and CDR2: SGHTA, FQGNSA. Trimming pared 1 base from V and 6 bases from J, leaving 12 bases between. This CDR3 comprises 14 residues. This CDR3 reads CASSLVGPIQTQYF. CDR3 bases: TGTGCCAGCAGCTTAGTAGGACCAATACAGACCCAGTACTTC.

The chain is built from TRBV11-2 and TRBJ1-1, with TRBD1 as a possible D gene (6 bases). The germline V gene has CDR1 SGHAT and CDR2 FQNNGV. Trimming cost V 5 bases and J 13 bases, with 17 bases left between them. This CDR3 has 12 residues. The CDR3 sequence: CASSQEGQLVFF. CDR3 DNA: TGTGCCAGCAGCCAAGAAGGACAGTTAGTTTTCTTT. Full variable domain (remainder filled in from reference TRBV11-2 and TRBJ1-1): EAGVAQSPRYKIIEKRQSVAFWCNPISGHATLYWYQQILGQGPKLLIQFQNNGVVDDSQLPKDRFSAERLKGVDSTLKIQPAKLEDSAVYLCASSQEGQLVFFGQGTRLTVV.

This sequence joins TRBV5-1 and TRBJ2-3; D is unresolved. Trimming pared 5 bases from V and 4 bases from J, leaving 17 bases between. Germline V gene sequence: CDR1 SGHRS, CDR2 YFSETQ. This CDR3 region has 15 residues. This CDR3 is CASSPLVQDSDTQYF. CDR3 nucleotide sequence: TGCGCCAGCAGTCCTCTGGTTCAGGATTCAGATACGCAGTATTTT. Based on the CDR3 plus reference TRBV5-1 and TRBJ2-3, the full variable domain is KAGVTQTPRYLIKTRGQQVTLSCSPISGHRSVSWYQQTPGQGLQFLFEYFSETQRNKGNFPGRFSGRQFSNSRSEMNVSTLELGDSALYLCASSPLVQDSDTQYFGPGTRLTVL.

The chain employs TRBV19 and TRBJ1-1, with D possibly TRBD1 on 5 matching bases. Germline CDR1 LNHDA, CDR2 SQIVND (reference sequence). V lost 7 bases and J lost 1, with 10 bases in between. This CDR3 is 13 amino acids long. The CDR3 here is CASKVGANTEAFF. In nucleotides, the CDR3 is TGTGCCAGTAAGGTAGGGGCGAACACTGAAGCTTTCTTT.

The chain joins TRBV6-5 to TRBJ1-2, with D perhaps TRBD1 (6 bases). Trimming stripped 0 bases from V and 13 bases from J, with 15 bases between. Germline V gives CDR1 MNHEY, CDR2 SVGAGI. The CDR3 covers 13 residues. CDR3 amino acids: CASSYSSRGGSTF. CDR3 nucleotide sequence: TGTGCCAGCAGTTACTCGAGCAGGGGCGGGTCCACCTTC.

The chain uses TRBV19 and TRBJ2-7, with TRBD1 as a possible D gene (5 bases). Trimming stripped 1 base from V and 0 bases from J, with 16 bases between. This CDR3 spans 17 amino acids. The germline gives CDR1 LNHDA, CDR2 SQIVND (reference sequence). The CDR3 region has the DNA TGTGCCAGTAGTATAGCCCCTGGGGCAGGATCCTCCTACGAGCAGTACTTC. As protein: CASSIAPGAGSSYEQYF.

V and J are TRBV6-5 and TRBJ2-1; TRBD2 agrees at 13 bases. The germline CDR1 and CDR2 sequences are MNHEY and SVGAGI. CDR3 length equals 15 residues. V dropped 6 bases and J dropped 8; count of bases not matched to a gene: 7. The CDR3 region is CASRKGLAGIDEQFF. Written as DNA, the CDR3 is TGTGCCAGCAGGAAGGGACTAGCGGGAATTGATGAGCAGTTCTTC.

The rearrangement joins TRBV10-3 to TRBJ2-7; a possible D gene is TRBD1 (6 bases). Looked up from germline, CDR1 is ENHRY and CDR2 is SYGVKD. Trimming took 10 bases from V and 4 from J, leaving 23 bases between them. CDR3 length: 15 residues. The CDR3 bases are TGTGCCAGTACCGACGCAAATCCAGGGGCTTACGAGCAGTACTTC. It yields the protein CASTDANPGAYEQYF.

The chain couples TRBV28 to TRBJ2-7; D may be TRBD1 or TRBD2 (5 bases each). With 2 bases removed from V and 5 bases from J, the gap between germline ends came to 10 bases. CDR1 is MDHEN, CDR2 SYDVKM, per germline. This CDR3 comprises 13 residues. For the CDR3, the DNA is TGTGCCAGCAGTTTAGGGGGAGTTGACGAGCAGTACTTC. This sequence encodes CASSLGGVDEQYF.

This sequence joins TRBV6-1 and TRBJ2-2, with TRBD2 identical over 8 bases. The CDR3 runs to 15 residues. The trim removed 5 bases at V and 1 base at J, leaving 3 bases unmatched. Looked up from germline, CDR1 is MNHNS and CDR2 is SASEGT. The DNA of the CDR3 is TGTGCCAGCAGTAGCGGGAGAAAGAACACCGGGGAGCTGTTTTTT. Translating it yields CASSSGRKNTGELFF.

By sample share, this clone is medium-sized. This chain uses TRBV6-5 with TRBJ2-7, with D tentatively TRBD1 (5 bases). This CDR3 spans 14 amino acids. Deletions cut 6 bases from V and 0 bases from J, with 12 bases between. The germline V gene has CDR1 MNHEY and CDR2 SVGAGI. In DNA, the CDR3 is TGTGCCAGCAGCGACAGATGGAGCTCCTACGAGCAGTACTTC. Translation gives CASSDRWSSYEQYF.

This chain connects TRBV2 to TRBJ2-6; weak D call: TRBD1 (6 bases). V shed 11 bases and J shed 3 bases, with 20 bases lying between them. The CDR3 has 16 residues. Germline V gene data show CDR1 as SNHLY and CDR2 as FYNNEI. CDR3 protein: CAGSLDSSGGANVLTF. As DNA, the CDR3 is TGTGCCGGATCATTGGACAGCTCCGGTGGGGCCAACGTCCTGACTTTC.

This clone was seen once. The CDR3, as DNA: TGTGCCTGGAGGACAGGGGCTAACTATGGCTACACCTTC. Its translation: CAWRTGANYGYTF. The V call is TRBV30, the J call TRBJ1-2; TRBD1 agrees at 8 bases. V shed 3 bases, J shed 0 bases, and the junction held 0 bases outside the gene matches. The CDR3 has 13 residues. Germline V gene lookup returns CDR1 GTSNPN and CDR2 SVGIG (reference sequence).

The chain links TRBV7-3 to TRBJ1-6; D is perhaps TRBD1 (6 bases). V gave up 3 bases and J gave up 7 bases, with 7 bases separating them. This CDR3 is built from 13 residues. Germline assignment: CDR1 SGHTA and CDR2 FQGTGA. CDR3 amino acids: CASSLDRNSPLHF. DNA for the CDR3: TGTGCCAGCAGCTTGGACAGAAATTCACCCCTCCACTTT.

The chain couples TRBV6-1 to TRBJ2-7; D unclear. CDR3 length equals 13 residues. CDR1 is MNHNS, CDR2 SASEGT, per germline. V gave up 1 base and J gave up 7 bases, with 11 bases separating them. The CDR3 protein is CASSEGPLGEQYF. In DNA form, the CDR3 reads TGTGCCAGCAGTGAAGGTCCCCTCGGAGAGCAGTACTTC.

The chain employs TRBV21-1 and TRBJ2-7; the table's D call of TRBD1 was not tested on the DNA. TRBV21-1 is a known pseudogene. The CDR3 covers 15 residues. CDR3 bases: TGTGCCAGCAGCAGAACCGGGACAGGGAGCCGCATGATGTACTTC. This codes for CASSRTGTGSRMMYF.